These T cell receptor beta chains were read from a single sample in a study of T cell repertoires in cytomegalovirus infection. TCRdb reprocessed the reads via MiXCR and lists one record per CDR3 protein. Of about 500,000 distinct CDR3 sequences listed, roughly a third were seen once; the top ten hold 15% to 20%. No antigen has been identified for these receptors. The sample here was cultured PBMCs, taken from culture after CMV antigen stimulation. The source of these receptors is a human donor in good health (CMV status not recorded). Some clones in this sample may be carry-over from other donors' samples. Each CDR3 is given with its conserved first and last residue. Fields, in order: J gene, V gene, D gene, clone size, CDR3 protein, CDR3 DNA. The D gene is left open where the match is weak. A clone size is listed for some rows: how often the clone was seen (once, few, many), or a class if it is expanded.

J: TRBJ2-1
V: TRBV20-1
D: NA
size: few
CDR3: CSASGLLLANEQFF
DNA: TGCAGTGCTTCTGGACTCCTTCTTGCGAATGAGCAGTTCTTC

J: TRBJ1-2
V: TRBV28
D: NA
size: NA
CDR3: CASSLVGTDGYGYTF
DNA: TGTGCCAGCAGTTTAGTGGGTACGGACGGATATGGCTACACCTTC

J: TRBJ1-1
V: TRBV12-3/TRBV12-4
D: NA
size: NA
CDR3: CASSQHGVRRGTEAFF
DNA: TGTGCCAGCAGCCAACACGGCGTCAGACGAGGCACTGAAGCTTTCTTT

J: TRBJ2-2
V: TRBV10-3
D: TRBD2
size: NA
CDR3: CAISGLAGDGELFF
DNA: TGTGCCATCAGTGGCCTAGCGGGAGACGGGGAGCTGTTTTTT

J: TRBJ1-1
V: TRBV28
D: NA
size: once
CDR3: CASSLWGAGAGRAFF
DNA: TGTGCCAGCAGTTTATGGGGGGCGGGGGCGGGTAGAGCTTTCTTT

J: TRBJ1-2
V: TRBV5-6
D: TRBD1
size: NA
CDR3: CASSLNYRGLGGYTF
DNA: TGTGCCAGCAGCTTAAACTACAGGGGGCTCGGTGGCTACACCTTC

J: TRBJ1-1
V: TRBV29-1
D: NA
size: NA
CDR3: CSSFLAANTEAFF
DNA: TGCAGCTCCTTCCTAGCGGCCAACACTGAAGCTTTCTTT

J: TRBJ2-7
V: TRBV19
D: NA
size: NA
CDR3: CASSISQGATYEQYF
DNA: TGTGCCAGTAGTATTTCGCAGGGTGCGACCTACGAGCAGTACTTC

J: TRBJ1-2
V: TRBV7-3
D: NA
size: NA
CDR3: CASRPWTANYGYTF
DNA: TGTGCCAGCAGACCGTGGACAGCGAACTATGGCTACACCTTC

J: TRBJ1-4
V: TRBV7-2
D: NA
size: few
CDR3: CASSATGSANEKLFF
DNA: TGTGCCAGCAGCGCAACAGGGAGCGCTAATGAAAAACTGTTTTTT

J: TRBJ1-4
V: TRBV5-6
D: NA
size: few
CDR3: CASSSPGAPNEKLFF
DNA: TGTGCCAGCAGCTCACCGGGGGCCCCGAATGAAAAACTGTTTTTT

J: TRBJ2-3
V: TRBV6-5
D: TRBD2
size: few
CDR3: CASSYSRWKGTGGPGDTQYF
DNA: TGTGCCAGCAGTTACTCGAGGTGGAAAGGGACGGGAGGGCCAGGAGATACGCAGTATTTT

J: TRBJ2-1
V: TRBV7-9
D: NA
size: many
CDR3: CASSLGRNEQFF
DNA: TGTGCCAGCAGCTTAGGACGCAATGAGCAGTTCTTC

J: TRBJ2-2
V: TRBV28
D: TRBD1
size: few
CDR3: CASSPTYRDRGRRTGELFF
DNA: TGTGCCAGCAGCCCAACCTATCGGGACAGGGGGCGCCGCACCGGGGAGCTGTTTTTT

J: TRBJ2-7
V: TRBV2
D: TRBD2
size: few
CDR3: CASSESYGRAPYEQYF
DNA: TGTGCCAGCAGTGAGTCCTACGGGAGGGCCCCCTACGAGCAGTACTTC

J: TRBJ1-1
V: TRBV27
D: TRBD1
size: NA
CDR3: CASSRPWTGGAFF
DNA: TGTGCCAGCAGTCGACCGTGGACAGGAGGAGCTTTCTTT

J: TRBJ1-4
V: TRBV28
D: NA
size: NA
CDR3: CASSSRQYNEKLFF
DNA: TGTGCCAGCAGTTCCAGACAGTATAATGAAAAACTGTTTTTT

J: TRBJ2-1
V: TRBV7-2
D: TRBD2
size: many
CDR3: CASSLAHPGLPSYNEQFF
DNA: TGTGCCAGCAGCTTAGCTCACCCGGGACTACCCTCCTACAATGAGCAGTTCTTC

J: TRBJ2-3
V: TRBV20-1
D: TRBD2
size: few
CDR3: CSARSLAGPTDTQYF
DNA: TGCAGTGCTAGATCCCTAGCGGGGCCCACAGATACGCAGTATTTT

J: TRBJ1-1
V: TRBV2
D: NA
size: NA
CDR3: CASNMGRGTEAFF
DNA: TGTGCCAGCAATATGGGACGGGGAACTGAAGCTTTCTTT

J: TRBJ2-5
V: TRBV28
D: NA
size: once
CDR3: CASSSIAYQETQYF
DNA: TGTGCCAGCAGCAGCATCGCGTACCAAGAGACCCAGTACTTC

J: TRBJ2-3
V: TRBV7-8
D: NA
size: NA
CDR3: CASSPSQGLTDTQYF
DNA: TGTGCCAGCAGCCCCAGCCAGGGGCTCACAGATACGCAGTATTTT

J: TRBJ2-3
V: TRBV6-5
D: TRBD2
size: many
CDR3: CASSYWLAGARDTQYF
DNA: TGTGCCAGCAGTTACTGGCTAGCGGGAGCAAGAGATACGCAGTATTTT

J: TRBJ2-1
V: TRBV28
D: NA
size: NA
CDR3: CASRPYVNEQFF
DNA: TGTGCCAGCAGACCCTATGTCAATGAGCAGTTCTTC

J: TRBJ2-7
V: TRBV6-2/TRBV6-3
D: TRBD1
size: many
CDR3: CASSPQGVGEQYF
DNA: TGTGCCAGCAGTCCCCAGGGGGTTGGCGAGCAGTACTTC

J: TRBJ1-6
V: TRBV15
D: TRBD1
size: NA
CDR3: CATSRAGGFSPLHF
DNA: TGTGCCACCAGCAGAGCAGGGGGGTTCTCACCCCTCCACTTT

J: TRBJ1-5
V: TRBV11-2
D: NA
size: NA
CDR3: CASSFNGLNNQPQHF
DNA: TGTGCCAGCAGCTTTAATGGTCTAAATAATCAGCCCCAGCATTTT

J: TRBJ2-1
V: TRBV5-6
D: NA
size: NA
CDR3: CASSLPGGNEQFF
DNA: TGTGCCAGCAGCTTGCCAGGGGGGAATGAGCAGTTCTTC

J: TRBJ2-6
V: TRBV24-1
D: NA
size: NA
CDR3: CATSDTRTVNVLTF
DNA: TGTGCCACCAGTGATACGAGGACAGTCAACGTCCTGACTTTC

J: TRBJ2-1
V: TRBV7-6
D: TRBD2
size: NA
CDR3: CASSSPGASGRATYPVSNEQFF
DNA: TGTGCCAGCAGTTCGCCAGGGGCTAGCGGGAGAGCTACTTACCCGGTTTCCAATGAGCAGTTCTTC

J: TRBJ2-6
V: TRBV7-8
D: NA
size: many
CDR3: CASSLARGRGSGANVLTF
DNA: TGTGCCAGCAGCTTAGCCAGGGGTAGAGGTTCTGGGGCCAACGTCCTGACTTTC

J: TRBJ2-7
V: TRBV15
D: NA
size: NA
CDR3: CATSRPTPYREDYEQYF
DNA: TGTGCCACCAGCAGACCAACCCCCTACAGAGAAGATTACGAGCAGTACTTC

J: TRBJ1-1
V: TRBV7-2
D: TRBD1
size: many
CDR3: CASSWVRDRNTEAFF
DNA: TGTGCCAGCAGCTGGGTCCGGGACAGAAACACTGAAGCTTTCTTT

J: TRBJ2-3
V: TRBV10-3
D: NA
size: NA
CDR3: CAITGATDTQYF
DNA: TGTGCCATCACGGGGGCCACAGATACGCAGTATTTT

J: TRBJ2-3
V: TRBV7-2
D: NA
size: NA
CDR3: CASSLGGSKDTQYF
DNA: TGTGCCAGCAGCTTAGGTGGGAGTAAGGATACGCAGTATTTT

J: TRBJ2-1
V: TRBV7-2
D: NA
size: few
CDR3: CASSPDPVAFPDEQFF
DNA: TGTGCCAGCAGCCCAGACCCCGTGGCCTTCCCCGATGAGCAGTTCTTC

J: TRBJ2-6
V: TRBV11-2
D: NA
size: few
CDR3: CASSLDSISGANVLTF
DNA: TGTGCCAGCAGCTTAGATAGCATCTCTGGGGCCAACGTCCTGACTTTC

J: TRBJ2-1
V: TRBV7-9
D: NA
size: NA
CDR3: CASSLSQDNEQFF
DNA: TGTGCCAGCAGCTTAAGTCAGGACAATGAGCAGTTCTTC

J: TRBJ2-1
V: TRBV7-9
D: NA
size: NA
CDR3: CARTRALGEQFF
DNA: TGTGCCAGGACACGGGCCCTGGGTGAGCAGTTCTTC

J: TRBJ2-1
V: TRBV7-8
D: TRBD2
size: few
CDR3: CASSYSGTTQFF
DNA: TGTGCCAGCAGCTATTCCGGGACTACACAGTTCTTC

J: TRBJ2-4
V: TRBV28
D: TRBD2
size: few
CDR3: CASSFASGMAKNIQYF
DNA: TGTGCCAGCAGTTTCGCTAGCGGGATGGCCAAAAACATTCAGTACTTC

J: TRBJ2-2
V: TRBV7-8
D: NA
size: few
CDR3: CASSLGNANTGELFF
DNA: TGTGCCAGCAGCTTAGGCAACGCGAACACCGGGGAGCTGTTTTTT

J: TRBJ2-1
V: TRBV27
D: TRBD1
size: NA
CDR3: CASSPWTGYTDEQFF
DNA: TGTGCCAGCAGTCCCTGGACAGGTTATACTGATGAGCAGTTCTTC